This note documents a single TCR beta chain sequence. What it binds is unknown. Terminally differentiated effector memory CD45RA+ cells were excluded from the naive CD8 cells, which were CD45RO-negative and positively selected for CCR7. This sample was included in a study of shared clonotypes between healthy human individuals. Study-wide background: Participating donors consisted of a couple of women and a few men aged 18 to 49. Findings of the study overall: Genetic and exposure-history diversity was limited by the few donors. Naive subsets usually exceeded memory subsets in estimated richness.

The CDR3 covers 15 residues. Germline V gives CDR1 SEHNR, CDR2 FQNEAQ (reference sequence). The ends were cut back, 5 bases at V and 3 bases at J, with 16 bases in the middle. Samples underwent the assay at deep level. Sequenced by immunoSEQ multiplex PCR; TCRdb stores in-frame clones only, minus some. In the table there are hundreds of thousands of clones, approximately 92% of which are singletons. This chain joins TRBV7-9 and TRBJ2-5, with D perhaps matching TRBD1 or TRBD2 (5 bases each). The source is a man younger than 40 in good health. The sample was naive CD8+ T cells sorted from blood. CDR3 loop: CASSQRDRVEETQYF. The CDR3 DNA follows: TGTGCCAGCAGCCAGAGGGACCGCGTAGAAGAGACCCAGTACTTC.